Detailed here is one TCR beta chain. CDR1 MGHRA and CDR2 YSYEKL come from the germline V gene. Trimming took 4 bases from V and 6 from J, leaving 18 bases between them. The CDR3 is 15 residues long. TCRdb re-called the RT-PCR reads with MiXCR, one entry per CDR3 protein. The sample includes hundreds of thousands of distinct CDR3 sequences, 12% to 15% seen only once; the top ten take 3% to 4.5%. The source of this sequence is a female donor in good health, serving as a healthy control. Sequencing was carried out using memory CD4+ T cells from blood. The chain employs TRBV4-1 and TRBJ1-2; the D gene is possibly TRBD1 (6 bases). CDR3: CASSLQGGYVNGYTF. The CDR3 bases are TGCGCCAGCAGCCTACAGGGAGGGTACGTGAATGGCTACACCTTC.